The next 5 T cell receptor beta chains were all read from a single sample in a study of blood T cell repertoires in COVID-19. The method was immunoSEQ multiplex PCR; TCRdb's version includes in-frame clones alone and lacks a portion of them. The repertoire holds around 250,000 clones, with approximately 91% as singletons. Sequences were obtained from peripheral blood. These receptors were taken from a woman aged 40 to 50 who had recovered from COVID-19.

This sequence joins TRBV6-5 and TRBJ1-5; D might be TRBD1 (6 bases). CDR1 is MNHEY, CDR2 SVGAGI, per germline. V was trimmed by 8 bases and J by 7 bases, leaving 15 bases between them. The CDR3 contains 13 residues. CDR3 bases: TGTGCCAGCCTGGGGGGGCTAGGCCAGCCCCAGCATTTT. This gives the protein CASLGGLGQPQHF.

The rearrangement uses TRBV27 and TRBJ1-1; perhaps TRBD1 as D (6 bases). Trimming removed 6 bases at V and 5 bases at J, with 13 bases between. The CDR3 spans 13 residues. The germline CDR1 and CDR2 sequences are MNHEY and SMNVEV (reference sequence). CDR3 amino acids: CASSSRGITEAFF. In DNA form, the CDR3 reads TGTGCCAGCAGCTCCAGGGGTATTACTGAAGCTTTCTTT.

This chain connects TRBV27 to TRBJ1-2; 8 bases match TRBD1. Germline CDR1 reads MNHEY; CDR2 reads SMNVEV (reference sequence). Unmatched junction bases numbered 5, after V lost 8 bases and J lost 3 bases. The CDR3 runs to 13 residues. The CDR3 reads CASRDRLDYGYTF. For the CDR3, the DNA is TGTGCCAGCCGGGACAGGTTGGACTATGGCTACACCTTC.

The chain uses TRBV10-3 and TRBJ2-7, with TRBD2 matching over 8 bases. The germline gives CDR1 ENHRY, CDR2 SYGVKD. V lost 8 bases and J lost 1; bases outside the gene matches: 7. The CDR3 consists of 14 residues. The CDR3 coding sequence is TGTGCCATCGCGGGGGGACAAGTGTCCTACGAGCAGTACTTC. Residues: CAIAGGQVSYEQYF.

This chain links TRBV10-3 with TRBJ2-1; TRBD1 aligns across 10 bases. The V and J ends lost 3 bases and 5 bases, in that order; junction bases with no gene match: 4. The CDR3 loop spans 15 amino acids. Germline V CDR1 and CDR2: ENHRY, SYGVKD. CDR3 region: CAISDGTGVDNEQFF. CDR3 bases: TGTGCCATCAGTGATGGGACAGGGGTTGACAATGAGCAGTTCTTC.